This T cell receptor (beta chain) stems from a study of post-analysis software for immune sequencing data. Per the germline V gene, CDR1 is MNHEY and CDR2 is SMNVEV (reference sequence). Between the trimmed V and J ends, which lost 3 bases and 0 bases, there was a span of 12 bases. The length of the CDR3 is 16 residues. This clonotype was counted many times. Its antigen is undetermined. Prepared libraries of TCR beta cDNA carried unique molecular identifiers. One entry per CDR3 protein results from TCRdb running MiXCR on the PCR reads. Of approximately 160,000 distinct CDR3 sequences listed, over 25% were seen once; the top ten hold around 1.5%. Findings and caveats of the study: Compared with controls, patients had more of about five TRBV segments, including TRBV5-6, TRBV5-1 and TRBV20-1.

The clonotype comes from a girl aged 5 to 17 with multiple sclerosis. What was sequenced was blood. The genes are TRBV27 and TRBJ2-1, with D tentatively TRBD2 (5 bases). CDR3 nucleotides: TGTGCCAGCAGTTTGGACTGGGGAAGCTCCTACAATGAGCAGTTCTTC. As protein: CASSLDWGSSYNEQFF.